Listed below are T cell receptor beta chains from one sample, sequenced in a study of blood T cell repertoires in COVID-19. Using immunoSEQ multiplex PCR, the repertoire was profiled, and TCRdb retains in-frame clones only, with some absent. The sample has roughly 250,000 clones, around 82% seen once. Source material: peripheral blood. These TCRs come from a human donor with COVID-19, enrolled during active disease. The donor label of this sample is uncertain. CDR3s include the opening cysteine and the closing phenylalanine or tryptophan. The D gene is left open where the match is weak. Clone sizes are given selectively: once, few, many, or a class where the clone is expanded.

V	D	size	J	DNA	CDR3
TRBV24-1	TRBD2	once	TRBJ2-3	TGTGCCACCAGTGGGCGACTAGCGGGAGCCGATACGCAGTATTTT	CATSGRLAGADTQYF
TRBV7-2	TRBD1	few	TRBJ2-2	TGTGCCAGCAACCCTCAGGGGGCAAACACCGGGGAGCTGTTTTTT	CASNPQGANTGELFF
TRBV27	-	-	TRBJ1-1	TGTGCCAGTCGGACAGTAACTGGGGACACTGAAGCTTTCTTT	CASRTVTGDTEAFF
TRBV10-1	-	few	TRBJ2-2	TGCGCCAGCAGTGAGTCAGGGGACATTAAGACCGGGGAGCTGTTTTTT	CASSESGDIKTGELFF
TRBV30	-	-	TRBJ2-7	TGTGCCTGGAGCTTGGCGGTAAGGCTTGACGAGCAGTACTTC	CAWSLAVRLDEQYF
TRBV27	-	-	TRBJ2-2	TGTGCCACCCAACAGGTGAACACCGGGGAGCTGTTTTTT	CATQQVNTGELFF
TRBV27	-	few	TRBJ1-5	TGTGCCAGCAGTTTGTCCCCATTGGGCCACAATCAGCCCCAGCATTTT	CASSLSPLGHNQPQHF
TRBV5-6	-	many	TRBJ2-3	TGTGCCAGCAGCTTGTACCAGGGAAGCACAGATACGCAGTATTTT	CASSLYQGSTDTQYF
TRBV11-1	TRBD1	-	TRBJ1-1	TGTGCCAGCAGCCTCGCGACAGGGGGAACTGAAGCTTTCTTT	CASSLATGGTEAFF
TRBV9	-	-	TRBJ1-1	TGTGCCAGCAGCCCCCAAGGACTAGGGACCGAAGCTTTCTTT	CASSPQGLGTEAFF
TRBV4-3	-	-	TRBJ2-7	TGCGCCAGCAGCCAAGACACTCCGAGTAGGGGCATCTCCTACGAGCAGTACTTC	CASSQDTPSRGISYEQYF